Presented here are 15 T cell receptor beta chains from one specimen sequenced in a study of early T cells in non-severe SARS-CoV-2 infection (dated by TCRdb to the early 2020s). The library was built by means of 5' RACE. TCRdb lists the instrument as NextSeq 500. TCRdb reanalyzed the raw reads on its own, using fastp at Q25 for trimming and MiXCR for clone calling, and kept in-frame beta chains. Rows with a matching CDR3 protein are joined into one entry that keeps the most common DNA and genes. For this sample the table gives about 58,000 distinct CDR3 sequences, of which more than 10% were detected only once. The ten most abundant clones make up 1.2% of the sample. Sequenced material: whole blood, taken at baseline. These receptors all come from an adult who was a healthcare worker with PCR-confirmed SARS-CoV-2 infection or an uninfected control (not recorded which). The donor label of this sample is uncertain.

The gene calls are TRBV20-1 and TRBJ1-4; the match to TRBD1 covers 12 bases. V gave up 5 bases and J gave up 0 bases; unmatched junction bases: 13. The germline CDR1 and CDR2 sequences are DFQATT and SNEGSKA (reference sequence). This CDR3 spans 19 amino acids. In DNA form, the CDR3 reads TGCAGTGCTCGCATAGTCCCGGGACAGGGGGCGGCAACTAATGAAAAACTGTTTTTT. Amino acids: CSARIVPGQGAATNEKLFF.

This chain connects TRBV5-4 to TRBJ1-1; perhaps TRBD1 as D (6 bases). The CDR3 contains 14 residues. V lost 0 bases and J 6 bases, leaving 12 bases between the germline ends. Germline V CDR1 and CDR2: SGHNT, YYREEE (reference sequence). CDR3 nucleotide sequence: TGTGCCAGCAGCTTGGACCTCAGACAGGCTGAAGCTTTCTTT. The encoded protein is CASSLDLRQAEAFF.

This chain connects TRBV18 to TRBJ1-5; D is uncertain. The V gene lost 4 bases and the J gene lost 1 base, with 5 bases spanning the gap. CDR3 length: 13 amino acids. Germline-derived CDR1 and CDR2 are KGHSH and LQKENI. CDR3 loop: CASSRGSNQPQHF. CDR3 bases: TGTGCCAGCTCACGCGGGAGCAATCAGCCCCAGCATTTT.

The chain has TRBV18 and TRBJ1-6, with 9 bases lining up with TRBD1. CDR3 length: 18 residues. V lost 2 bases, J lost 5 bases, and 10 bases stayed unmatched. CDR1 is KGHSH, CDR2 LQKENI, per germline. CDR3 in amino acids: CASSPVRQGVYDNSPLHF. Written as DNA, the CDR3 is TGTGCCAGCTCACCAGTCCGACAGGGGGTTTATGATAATTCACCCCTCCACTTT.

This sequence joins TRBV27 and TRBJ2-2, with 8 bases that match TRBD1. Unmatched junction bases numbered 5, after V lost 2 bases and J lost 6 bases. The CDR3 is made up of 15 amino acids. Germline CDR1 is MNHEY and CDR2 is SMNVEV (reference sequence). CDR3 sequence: CASSLKAQGAGELFF. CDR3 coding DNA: TGTGCCAGCAGTTTAAAAGCACAGGGGGCCGGGGAGCTGTTTTTT.

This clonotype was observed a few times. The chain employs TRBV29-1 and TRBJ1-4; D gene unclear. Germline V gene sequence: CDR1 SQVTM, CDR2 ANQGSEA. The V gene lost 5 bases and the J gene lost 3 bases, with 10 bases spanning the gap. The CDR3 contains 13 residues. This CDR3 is CSVKLQSNEKLFF. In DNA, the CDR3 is TGCAGCGTTAAACTTCAGTCTAATGAAAAACTGTTTTTT.

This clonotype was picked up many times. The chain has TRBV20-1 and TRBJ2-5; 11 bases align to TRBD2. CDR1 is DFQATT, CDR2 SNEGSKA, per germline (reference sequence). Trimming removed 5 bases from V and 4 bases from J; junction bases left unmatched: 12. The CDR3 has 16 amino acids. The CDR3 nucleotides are TGCAGTGCTCCCATCTTTAGCGGGGGGGCCGGAGAGACCCAGTACTTC. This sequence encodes CSAPIFSGGAGETQYF.

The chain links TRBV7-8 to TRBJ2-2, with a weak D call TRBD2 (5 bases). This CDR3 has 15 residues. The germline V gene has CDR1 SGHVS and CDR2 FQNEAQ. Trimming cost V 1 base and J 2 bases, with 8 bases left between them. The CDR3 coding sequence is TGTGCCAGCAGCTTAGGCGGGCTTAACACCGGGGAGCTGTTTTTT. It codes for CASSLGGLNTGELFF.

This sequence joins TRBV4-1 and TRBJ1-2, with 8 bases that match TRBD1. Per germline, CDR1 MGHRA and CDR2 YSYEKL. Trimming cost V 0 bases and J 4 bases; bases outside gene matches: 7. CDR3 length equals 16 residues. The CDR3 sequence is CASSQDRNRGFYGYTF. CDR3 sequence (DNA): TGCGCCAGCAGCCAAGATCGGAACAGGGGGTTCTATGGCTACACCTTC.

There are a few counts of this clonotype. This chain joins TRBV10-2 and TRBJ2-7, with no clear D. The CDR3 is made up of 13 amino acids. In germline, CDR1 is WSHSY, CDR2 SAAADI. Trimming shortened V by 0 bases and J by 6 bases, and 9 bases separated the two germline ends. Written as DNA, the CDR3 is TGCGCCAGCAGTGAGTCTGAGAGCGCCGAGCAGTACGTC. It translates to CASSESESAEQYV.

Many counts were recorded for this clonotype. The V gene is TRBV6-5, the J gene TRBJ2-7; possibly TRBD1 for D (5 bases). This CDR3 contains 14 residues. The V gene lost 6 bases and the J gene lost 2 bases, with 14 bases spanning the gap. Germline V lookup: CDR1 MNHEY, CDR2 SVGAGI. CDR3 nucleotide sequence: TGTGCCAGCAGCAAGAGACAGAGCCCCTACGAGCAGTACGTC. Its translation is CASSKRQSPYEQYV.

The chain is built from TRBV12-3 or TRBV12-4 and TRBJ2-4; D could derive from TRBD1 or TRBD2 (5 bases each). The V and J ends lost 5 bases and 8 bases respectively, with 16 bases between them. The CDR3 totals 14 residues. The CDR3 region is CASSRGQGWDIQYF. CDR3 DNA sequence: TGTGCCAGCAGTCGCGGGCAGGGCTGGGACATTCAGTACTTC.

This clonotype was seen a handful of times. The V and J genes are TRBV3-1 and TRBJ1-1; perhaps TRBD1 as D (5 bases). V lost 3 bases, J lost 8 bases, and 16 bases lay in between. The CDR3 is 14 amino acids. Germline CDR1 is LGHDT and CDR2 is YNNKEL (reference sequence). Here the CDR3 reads CASSQLSRAREAFF. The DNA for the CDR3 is TGTGCCAGCAGCCAGCTTAGCAGGGCAAGAGAAGCTTTCTTT.

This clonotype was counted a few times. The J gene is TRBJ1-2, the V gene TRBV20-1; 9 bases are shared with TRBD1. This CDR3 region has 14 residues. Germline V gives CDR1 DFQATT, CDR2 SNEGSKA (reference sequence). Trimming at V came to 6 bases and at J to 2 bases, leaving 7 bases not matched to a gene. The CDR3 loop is CSAGTQGANYGYTF. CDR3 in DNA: TGCAGTGCAGGAACACAGGGGGCGAACTATGGCTACACCTTC.

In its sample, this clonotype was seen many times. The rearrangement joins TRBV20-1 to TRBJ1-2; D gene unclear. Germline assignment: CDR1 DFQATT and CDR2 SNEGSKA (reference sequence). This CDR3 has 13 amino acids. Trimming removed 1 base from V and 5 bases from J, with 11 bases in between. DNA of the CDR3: TGCAGTGCTAGAGCCGATTGGCCATATGGCTACACCTTC. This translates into CSARADWPYGYTF.